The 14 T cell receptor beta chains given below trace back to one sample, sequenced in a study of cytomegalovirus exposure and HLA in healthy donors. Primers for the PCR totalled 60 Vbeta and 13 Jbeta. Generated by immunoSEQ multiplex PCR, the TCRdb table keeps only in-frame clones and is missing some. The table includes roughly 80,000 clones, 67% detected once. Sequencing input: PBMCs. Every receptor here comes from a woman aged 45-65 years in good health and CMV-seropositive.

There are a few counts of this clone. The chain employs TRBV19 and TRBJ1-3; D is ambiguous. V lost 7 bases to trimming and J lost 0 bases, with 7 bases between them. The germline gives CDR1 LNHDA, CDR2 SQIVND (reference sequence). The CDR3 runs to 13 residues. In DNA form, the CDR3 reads TGTGCCAGTATAATGAGCTCTGGAAACACCATATATTTT. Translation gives CASIMSSGNTIYF. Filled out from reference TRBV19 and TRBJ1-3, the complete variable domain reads DGGITQSPKYLFRKEGQNVTLSCEQNLNHDAMYWYRQDPGQGLRLIYYSQIVNDFQKGDIAEGYSVSREKKESFPLTVTSAQKNPTAFYLCASIMSSGNTIYFGEGSWLTVV.

This CDR3 is CASSDAGAAYNEQFF. CDR3 bases: TGTGCCAGCAGCGATGCGGGGGCCGCCTACAATGAGCAGTTCTTC. The chain recombines TRBV7-3 with TRBJ2-1; the D gene is possibly TRBD2 (7 bases). V gave up 5 bases and J gave up 2 bases, with 13 bases separating them. Germline assignment: CDR1 SGHTA and CDR2 FQGTGA. The CDR3 loop spans 15 amino acids.

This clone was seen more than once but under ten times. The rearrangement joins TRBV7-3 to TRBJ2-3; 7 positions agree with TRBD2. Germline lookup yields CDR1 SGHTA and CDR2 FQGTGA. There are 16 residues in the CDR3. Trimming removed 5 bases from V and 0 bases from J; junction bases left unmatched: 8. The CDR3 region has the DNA TGTGCCAGCAGCCGAGGCGGCGGGGGAAGCACAGATACGCAGTATTTT. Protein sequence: CASSRGGGGSTDTQYF.

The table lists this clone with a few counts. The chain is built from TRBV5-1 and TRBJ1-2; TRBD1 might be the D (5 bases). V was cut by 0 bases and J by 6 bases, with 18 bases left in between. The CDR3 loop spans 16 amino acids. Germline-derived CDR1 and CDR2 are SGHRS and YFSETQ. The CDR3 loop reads CASSLESFDSDDGYTF. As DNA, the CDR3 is TGCGCCAGCAGCTTGGAAAGTTTCGACAGTGATGATGGCTACACCTTC.

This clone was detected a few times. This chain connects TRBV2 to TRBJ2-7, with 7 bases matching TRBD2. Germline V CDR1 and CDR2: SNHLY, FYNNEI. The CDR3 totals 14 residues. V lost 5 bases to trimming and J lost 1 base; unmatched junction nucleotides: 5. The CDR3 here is CASSPEAGSYEQYF. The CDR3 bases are TGTGCCAGCAGTCCCGAAGCGGGGTCCTACGAGCAGTACTTC.

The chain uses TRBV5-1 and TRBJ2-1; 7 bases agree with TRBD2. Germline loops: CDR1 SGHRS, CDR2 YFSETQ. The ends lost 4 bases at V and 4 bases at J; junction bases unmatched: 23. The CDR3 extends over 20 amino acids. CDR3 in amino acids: CASSLWRLRRGGGGYNEQFF. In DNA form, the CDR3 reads TGCGCCAGCAGCCTATGGAGGCTTCGGAGAGGTGGCGGGGGTTACAATGAGCAGTTCTTC.

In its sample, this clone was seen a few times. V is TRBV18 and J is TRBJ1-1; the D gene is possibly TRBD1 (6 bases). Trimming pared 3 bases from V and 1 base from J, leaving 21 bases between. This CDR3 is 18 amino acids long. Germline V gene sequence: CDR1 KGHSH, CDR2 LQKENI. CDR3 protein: CASSPFSGRGSRNTEAFF. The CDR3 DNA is TGTGCCAGCTCACCGTTCTCTGGCAGGGGATCTAGGAACACTGAAGCTTTCTTT.

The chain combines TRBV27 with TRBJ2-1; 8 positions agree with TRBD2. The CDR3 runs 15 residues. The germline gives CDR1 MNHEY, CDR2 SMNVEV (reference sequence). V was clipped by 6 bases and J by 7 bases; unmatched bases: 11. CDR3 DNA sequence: TGTGCCAGCAGCGTAGTAGCGGGGCAGGGGAATGAGCAGTTCTTC. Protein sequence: CASSVVAGQGNEQFF.

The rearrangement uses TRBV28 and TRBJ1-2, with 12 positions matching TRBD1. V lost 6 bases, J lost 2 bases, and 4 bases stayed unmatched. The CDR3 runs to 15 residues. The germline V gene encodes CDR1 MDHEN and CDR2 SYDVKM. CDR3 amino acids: CASRAGTGGNYGYTF. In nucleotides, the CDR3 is TGTGCCAGCAGAGCCGGGACAGGGGGCAACTATGGCTACACCTTC.

The CDR3: CASSEGLGGPGYTEAFF. DNA for the CDR3: TGTGCCAGCAGCGAGGGCCTCGGAGGGCCGGGATATACTGAAGCTTTCTTT. This rearrangement joins TRBV9 to TRBJ1-1; D gene uncertain. Trimming took off 3 bases at V and 5 bases at J, with 23 bases between the two ends. CDR3 size: 17 residues. The germline gives CDR1 SGDLS, CDR2 YYNGEE.

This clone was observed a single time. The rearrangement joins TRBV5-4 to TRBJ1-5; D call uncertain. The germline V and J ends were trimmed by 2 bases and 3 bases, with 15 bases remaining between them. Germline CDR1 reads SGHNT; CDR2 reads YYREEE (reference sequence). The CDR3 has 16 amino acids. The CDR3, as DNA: TGTGCCAGCAGCTTAGGGCCACCGGGGTTCAATCAGCCCCAGCATTTT. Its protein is CASSLGPPGFNQPQHF.

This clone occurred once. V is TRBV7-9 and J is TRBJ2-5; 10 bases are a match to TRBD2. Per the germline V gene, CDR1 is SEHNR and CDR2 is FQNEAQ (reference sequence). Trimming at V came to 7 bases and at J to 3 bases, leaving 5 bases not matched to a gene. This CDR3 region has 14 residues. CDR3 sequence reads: CASTLAGAEETQYF. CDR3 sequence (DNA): TGTGCCAGCACTCTAGCGGGGGCCGAAGAGACCCAGTACTTC.

This CDR3 reads CASSRDRNTGELFF. The CDR3 DNA follows: TGTGCCAGCAGCCGGGACAGGAACACCGGGGAGCTGTTTTTT. This chain joins TRBV2 and TRBJ2-2, with 7 positions matching TRBD1. V shed 6 bases and J 1 base; nucleotides not matched to a gene: 2. CDR3 length equals 14 residues. Germline CDR1 and CDR2: SNHLY and FYNNEI.

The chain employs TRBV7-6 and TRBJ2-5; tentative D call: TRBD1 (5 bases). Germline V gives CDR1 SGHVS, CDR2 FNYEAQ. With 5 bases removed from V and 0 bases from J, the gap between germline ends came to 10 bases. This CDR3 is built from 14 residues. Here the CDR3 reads CASSRDRHQETQYF. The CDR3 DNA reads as TGTGCCAGCAGCCGTGACAGACACCAAGAGACCCAGTACTTC.